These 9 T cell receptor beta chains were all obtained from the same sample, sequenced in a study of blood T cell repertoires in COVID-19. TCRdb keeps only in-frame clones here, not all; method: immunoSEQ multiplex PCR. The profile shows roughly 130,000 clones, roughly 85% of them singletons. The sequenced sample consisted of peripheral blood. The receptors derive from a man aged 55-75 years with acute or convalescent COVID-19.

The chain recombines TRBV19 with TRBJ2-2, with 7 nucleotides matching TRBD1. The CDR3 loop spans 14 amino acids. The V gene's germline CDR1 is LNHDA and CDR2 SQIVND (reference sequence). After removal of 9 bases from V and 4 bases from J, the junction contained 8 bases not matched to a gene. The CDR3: CASRGGVGTGELFF. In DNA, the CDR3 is TGTGCCAGCAGAGGGGGCGTTGGCACCGGGGAGCTGTTTTTT.

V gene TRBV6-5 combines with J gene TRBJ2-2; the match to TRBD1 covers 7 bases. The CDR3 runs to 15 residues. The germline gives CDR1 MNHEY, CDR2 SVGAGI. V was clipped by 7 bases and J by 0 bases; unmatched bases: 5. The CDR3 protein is CASKEGTANTGELFF. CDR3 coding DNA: TGTGCCAGCAAAGAAGGGACAGCGAACACCGGGGAGCTGTTTTTT.

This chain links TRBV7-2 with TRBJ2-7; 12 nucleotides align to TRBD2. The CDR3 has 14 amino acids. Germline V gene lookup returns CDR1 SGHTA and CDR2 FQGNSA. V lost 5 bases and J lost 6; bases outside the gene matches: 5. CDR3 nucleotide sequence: TGTGCCAGCAGCCGGACTAGCGGGATATTCGAGCAGTACTTC. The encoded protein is CASSRTSGIFEQYF.

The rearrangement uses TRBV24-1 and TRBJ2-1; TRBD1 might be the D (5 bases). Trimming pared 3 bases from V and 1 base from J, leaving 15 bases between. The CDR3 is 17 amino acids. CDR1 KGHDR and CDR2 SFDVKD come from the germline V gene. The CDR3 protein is CATSDTGHTRSYNEQFF. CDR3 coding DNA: TGTGCCACCAGTGATACCGGACATACCCGTTCCTACAATGAGCAGTTCTTC.

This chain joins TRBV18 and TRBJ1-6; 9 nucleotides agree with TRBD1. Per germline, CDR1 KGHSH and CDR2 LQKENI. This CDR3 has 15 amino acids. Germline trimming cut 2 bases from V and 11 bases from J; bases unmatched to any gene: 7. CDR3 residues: CASSPGDREWAPLHF. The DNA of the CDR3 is TGTGCCAGCTCACCAGGGGACAGGGAATGGGCACCCCTCCACTTT. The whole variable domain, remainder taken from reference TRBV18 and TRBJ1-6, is NAGVMQNPRHLVRRRGQEARLRCSPMKGHSHVYWYRQLPEEGLKFMVYLQKENIIDESGMPKERFSAEFPKEGPSILRIQQVVRGDSAAYFCASSPGDREWAPLHFGNGTRLTVT.

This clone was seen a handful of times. CDR3 residues: CASSVFSGENTGELFF. The CDR3 region has the DNA TGTGCCAGCAGCGTTTTCAGCGGGGAGAACACCGGGGAGCTGTTTTTT. The chain is built from TRBV5-5 and TRBJ2-2, with TRBD2 identical over 7 bases. Germline V gives CDR1 SGHKS, CDR2 YYEKEE (reference sequence). J lost 1 base, V lost 4 bases, and 7 bases had no gene match. The CDR3 covers 16 residues.

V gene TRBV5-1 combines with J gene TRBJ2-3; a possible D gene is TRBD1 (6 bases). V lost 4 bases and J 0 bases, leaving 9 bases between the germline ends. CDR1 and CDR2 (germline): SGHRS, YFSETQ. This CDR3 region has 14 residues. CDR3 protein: CASSIQGSTDTQYF. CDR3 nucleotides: TGCGCCAGCAGCATACAGGGTAGCACAGATACGCAGTATTTT.

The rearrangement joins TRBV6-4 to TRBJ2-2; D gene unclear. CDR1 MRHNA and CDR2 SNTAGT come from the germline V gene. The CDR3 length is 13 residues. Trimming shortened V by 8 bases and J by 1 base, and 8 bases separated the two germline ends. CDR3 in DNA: TGTGCCAGCTCTGGGCAGAACACCGGGGAGCTGTTTTTT. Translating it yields CASSGQNTGELFF.

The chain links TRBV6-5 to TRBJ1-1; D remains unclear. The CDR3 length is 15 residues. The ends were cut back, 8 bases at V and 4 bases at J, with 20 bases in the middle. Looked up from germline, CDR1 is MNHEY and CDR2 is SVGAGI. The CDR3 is CASGQRAREVTEAFF. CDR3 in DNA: TGTGCCAGCGGTCAGAGGGCCCGAGAGGTCACTGAAGCTTTCTTT.